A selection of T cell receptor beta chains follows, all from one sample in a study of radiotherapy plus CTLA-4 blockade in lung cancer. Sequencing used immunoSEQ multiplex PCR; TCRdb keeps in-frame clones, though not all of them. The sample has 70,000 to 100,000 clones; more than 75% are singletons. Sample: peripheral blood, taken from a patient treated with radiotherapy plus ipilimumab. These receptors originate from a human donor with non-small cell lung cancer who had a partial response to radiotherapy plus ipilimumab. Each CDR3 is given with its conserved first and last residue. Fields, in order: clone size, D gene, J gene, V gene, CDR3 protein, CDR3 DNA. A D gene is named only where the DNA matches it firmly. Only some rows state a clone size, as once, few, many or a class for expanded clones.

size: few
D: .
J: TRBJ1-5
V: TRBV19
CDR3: CASIGQNNQPQHF
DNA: TGTGCCAGTATAGGACAGAACAATCAGCCCCAGCATTTT

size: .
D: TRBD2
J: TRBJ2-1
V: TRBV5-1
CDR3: CASRIVGTSGSLWFF
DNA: TGCGCCAGCAGAATTGTGGGGACTAGCGGGAGCTTGTGGTTCTTC

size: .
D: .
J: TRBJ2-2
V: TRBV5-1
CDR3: CASSSVRGHTGELFF
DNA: TGCGCCAGCAGCTCGGTCCGTGGGCACACCGGGGAGCTGTTTTTT

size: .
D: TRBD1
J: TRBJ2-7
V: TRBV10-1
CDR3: CASSGQGPYEQYF
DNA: TGCGCCAGCAGCGGACAGGGACCCTACGAGCAGTACTTC

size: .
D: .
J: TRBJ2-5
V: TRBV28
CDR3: CASRSEGILAHRSETQYF
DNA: TGTGCCAGCAGATCGGAGGGGATCCTAGCCCACCGTAGTGAGACCCAGTACTTC

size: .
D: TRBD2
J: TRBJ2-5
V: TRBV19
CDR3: CASRGSGMEGETQYF
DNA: TGTGCCAGTAGGGGTAGCGGGATGGAGGGAGAGACCCAGTACTTC

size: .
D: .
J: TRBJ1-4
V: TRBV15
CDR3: CATSSKNSLNNEKLFF
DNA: TGTGCCACCAGCAGCAAGAACAGCCTAAATAATGAAAAACTGTTTTTT

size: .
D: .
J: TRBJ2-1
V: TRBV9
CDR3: CASSVALLSSYNEQFF
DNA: TGTGCCAGCAGCGTAGCTCTACTTAGCTCCTACAATGAGCAGTTCTTC

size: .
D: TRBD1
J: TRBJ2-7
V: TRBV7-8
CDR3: CASSSDRVAYEQYF
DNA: TGTGCCAGCAGCTCGGACAGGGTCGCCTACGAGCAGTACTTC

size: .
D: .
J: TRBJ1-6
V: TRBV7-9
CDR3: CASSPGSSYNSPLHF
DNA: TGTGCCAGCAGCCCGGGGAGCTCCTATAATTCACCCCTCCACTTT